This T cell receptor beta chain was sequenced in a study of T cell responses to AZD1222 COVID-19 vaccine. The CDR3 spans 15 residues. The germline CDR1 and CDR2 sequences are LNHDA and SQIVND (reference sequence). Trimming shortened V by 3 bases and J by 6 bases, and 14 bases separated the two germline ends. TCRdb's table, derived via immunoSEQ multiplex PCR, lists solely in-frame clones and lacks some. The table lists 150,000 to 200,000 clones, roughly nine tenths of them singletons. The sequence was collected from an adult who received the AZD1222 COVID-19 vaccine. The material was peripheral blood, obtained 28 days after the second AZD1222 dose. This chain uses TRBV19 with TRBJ2-2, with D possibly matching TRBD1 (5 bases). DNA for the CDR3: TGTGCCAGTAGTATTCAGGGCTCTTTATCCGGGGAGCTGTTTTTT. Translating gives CASSIQGSLSGELFF.